This T cell receptor (beta chain) was identified during a study of cytomegalovirus exposure and HLA in healthy donors. General study results and limits: Association of 16,951 TCR beta sequences with HLA alleles was found at 0.05 false discovery rate in a later analysis. When a later analysis was performed, an Asian-associated ancestry cluster reportedly had fewer N-insertions than the approximately 600-donor mean. Trimming of TCR beta V- and J-genes showed a link, identified in a later analysis, to a missense DCLRE1C variant. There were some public TCRs occurring in many donors, but most TCR sequences were rare.

The PCR used 60 Vbeta and 13 Jbeta primers. Assay: immunoSEQ multiplex PCR; the TCRdb copy retains only in-frame clones and omits some. This table holds about 240,000 clones, 81% found once. Concerning this clone: The target antigen is unknown.

The source of this sequence is a woman between 55 and 75 years old in good health and CMV-seropositive. Material: PBMCs.

CDR3 sequence reads: CASSPRTSGGGPTDTQYF. The CDR3 DNA sequence: TGTGCCAGCAGCCCTAGGACTAGCGGGGGGGGCCCCACAGATACGCAGTATTTT. The gene calls are TRBV7-9 and TRBJ2-3, with 15 bases that match TRBD2. The CDR3 loop spans 18 amino acids. After removal of 5 bases from V and 2 bases from J, the junction contained 8 bases not matched to a gene. CDR1 is SEHNR and CDR2 is FQNEAQ in the germline V gene (reference sequence).